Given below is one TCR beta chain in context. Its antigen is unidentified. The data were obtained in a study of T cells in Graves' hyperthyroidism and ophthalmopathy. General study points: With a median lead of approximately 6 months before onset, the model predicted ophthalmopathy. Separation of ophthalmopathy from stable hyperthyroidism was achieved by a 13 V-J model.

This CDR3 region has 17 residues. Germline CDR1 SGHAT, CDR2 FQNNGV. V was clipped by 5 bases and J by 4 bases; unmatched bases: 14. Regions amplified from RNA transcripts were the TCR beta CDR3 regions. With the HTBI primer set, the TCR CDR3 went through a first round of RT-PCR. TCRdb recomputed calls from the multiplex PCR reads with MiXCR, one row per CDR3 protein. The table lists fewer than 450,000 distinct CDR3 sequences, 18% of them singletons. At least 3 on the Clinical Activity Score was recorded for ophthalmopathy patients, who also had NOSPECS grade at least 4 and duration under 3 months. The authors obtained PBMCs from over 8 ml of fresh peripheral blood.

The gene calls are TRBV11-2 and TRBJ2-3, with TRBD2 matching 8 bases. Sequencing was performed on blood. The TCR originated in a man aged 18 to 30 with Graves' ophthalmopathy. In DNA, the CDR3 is TGTGCCAGCAGCCCCCTGGCCGGCGGGGGGAACCCAGATACGCAGTATTTT. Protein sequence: CASSPLAGGGNPDTQYF.